This entry concerns a single T cell receptor beta chain. The sample is drawn from a study of blood T cell repertoires in COVID-19. Study details: Material from acute and convalescent COVID-19 was sourced from the United States, Italy and Spain.

V gave up 3 bases and J gave up 0 bases; unmatched junction bases: 12. The CDR3 has 20 residues. The V gene's germline CDR1 is SGDLS and CDR2 YYNGEE. Libraries were prepared by immunoSEQ multiplex PCR; TCRdb keeps only in-frame clonotypes and omits some of them. The sample lists around 130,000 clones, 75% to 90% seen once, with more than 3.5% in the top ten. The sequence came from a human donor in a cohort sampled during active COVID-19. Input material: peripheral blood. J is TRBJ2-1 and V is TRBV9; 13 nucleotides align to TRBD2. CDR3 region: CASSAATSGRSAPSYNEQFF. DNA for the CDR3: TGTGCCAGCAGCGCCGCGACTAGCGGGAGGAGCGCACCCTCCTACAATGAGCAGTTCTTC. The entire variable domain, with the rest obtained from reference TRBV9 and TRBJ2-1, is as follows: DSGVTQTPKHLITATGQRVTLRCSPRSGDLSVYWYQQSLDQGLQFLIQYYNGEERAKGNILERFSAQQFPDLHSELNLSSLELGDSALYFCASSAATSGRSAPSYNEQFFGPGTRLTVL.